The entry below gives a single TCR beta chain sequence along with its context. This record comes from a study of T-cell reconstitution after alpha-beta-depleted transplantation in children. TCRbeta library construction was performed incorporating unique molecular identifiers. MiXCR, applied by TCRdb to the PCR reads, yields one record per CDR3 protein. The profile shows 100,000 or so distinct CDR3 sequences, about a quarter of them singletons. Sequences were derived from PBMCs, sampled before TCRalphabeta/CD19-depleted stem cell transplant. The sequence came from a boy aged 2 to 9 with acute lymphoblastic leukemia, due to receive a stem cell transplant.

The DNA of the CDR3 is TGCGCCAGCAGCCCAGCTAGCGGGATTTACAATGAGCAGTTCTTC. Its protein is CASSPASGIYNEQFF. The V and J genes are TRBV4-1 and TRBJ2-1, with 9 positions matching TRBD2. V dropped 4 bases and J dropped 4; count of bases not matched to a gene: 5. Germline values: CDR1 MGHRA, CDR2 YSYEKL. The length of the CDR3 is 15 residues.